This T cell receptor beta chain was obtained from a study of cytomegalovirus exposure and HLA in healthy donors. For the study at large: The approximately 110 validation repertoires used the same platform as the roughly 610 first-cohort repertoires, a later analysis reported. Overall study results and limits: Overall, approximately 150 TCR beta chains were annotated as cytomegalovirus-associated. For cytomegalovirus status, the classifier reportedly gave diagnoses with high specificity and sensitivity. Specific recognition of CMV antigens was confirmed in vitro for three chains (all CMV-associated).

Comments on this clone: No antigen is known for it.

Germline CDR1 reads MNHNS; CDR2 reads SASEGT. CDR3 length: 12 residues. V lost 3 bases to trimming and J lost 6 bases, with 9 bases between them. Using immunoSEQ multiplex PCR, the repertoire was profiled, and TCRdb retains in-frame clones only, with some absent. The repertoire holds about 140,000 clones, with less than 90% as singletons. The V gene is TRBV6-1, the J gene TRBJ2-7; D remains ambiguous. The TCR sequence derives from a man younger than 35 in good health and CMV-seronegative. What was sequenced was PBMCs. The CDR3 reads CASSERRSEQYF. CDR3 in DNA: TGTGCCAGCAGTGAGAGGCGAAGCGAGCAGTACTTC.